This TCR beta chain was retrieved from a study of shared clonotypes between healthy human individuals. Trimming took off 6 bases at V and 0 bases at J, with 15 bases between the two ends. Germline CDR1 is SQVTM and CDR2 is ANQGSEA. This CDR3 region has 14 residues. Study-wide results and caveats: In this cohort, only blood was sampled, and tissue repertoires likely differ. The study drew on few donors, limiting represented genetic and exposure-history diversity.

At least ten counts were recorded for this clone. Its antigen is unknown. Unsorted samples drew genomic DNA from roughly 96 million PBMCs. Genomic DNA of every subset was divided equally among multiple immunoSEQ plates. Clones were sequenced by immunoSEQ multiplex PCR, and TCRdb holds only the in-frame ones, with some missing. The data show about 96,000 clones, roughly 50% seen once. Material: PBMCs. J is TRBJ2-7 and V is TRBV29-1, with D unclear. The receptor's source is a woman aged 40 to 50 in good health. Some clones in this sample may be carry-over from other donors' samples. This CDR3 reads CSVAQSPGSYEQYF. The CDR3 DNA reads as TGCAGCGTCGCACAGAGCCCAGGCTCCTACGAGCAGTACTTC.